Sequencing of this T cell receptor beta chain was carried out in a study of T cell responses to AZD1222 COVID-19 vaccine. Broader study findings: Most donors were white British and more were female, and clonal diversity was possibly underestimated. Close to half of spike-specific TCRs reportedly recognize unmutated variant regions. Repertoire collection took place solely once the T cell response had peaked.

On this clone: The antigen is not known.

Profiling relied on immunoSEQ multiplex PCR, and the TCRdb table lists in-frame clones only, not all of them. The sample includes 84,000 or so clones, 70% to 90% of them seen just once. The CDR3 consists of 12 residues. Germline V gene data show CDR1 as SNHLY and CDR2 as FYNNEI. V was shortened by 3 bases and J by 8 bases, with 10 bases between the two germline ends. The V gene is TRBV2, the J gene TRBJ1-2; no reliable D call. The starting material was peripheral blood, obtained on day 0 of AZD1222 vaccination. This TCR was recovered from an adult in good health. The CDR3: CASSEETGGYTF. CDR3 coding DNA: TGTGCCAGCAGTGAGGAGACGGGAGGCTACACCTTC.